This T cell receptor beta chain derives from a study of T cell responses to AZD1222 COVID-19 vaccine. Study-level results: Regions 160-218 and 743-854 held dominance among vaccine-associated CD4 TCRs, which spanned spike. In a largely white British group with more females than males, clonal diversity was possibly underestimated.

With regard to this clone: The antigen remains undetermined.

Repertoires were generated with immunoSEQ multiplex PCR, while TCRdb's copy carries only in-frame clones and drops some. The sample lists some 130,000 clones; 91% were seen once. The CDR3 contains 13 residues. Trimming removed 1 base from V and 3 bases from J, with 6 bases in between. The germline V gene has CDR1 SGHAT and CDR2 FQNNGV. Specimen: peripheral blood, collected 28 days after the second AZD1222 dose. This rearrangement joins TRBV11-2 to TRBJ1-1, with D unresolved. This sequence originates from an adult who received the AZD1222 COVID-19 vaccine. The CDR3 spells CASSLADDTEAFF. For the CDR3, the DNA is TGTGCCAGCAGCTTAGCGGACGACACTGAAGCTTTCTTT. The full variable domain, its missing parts supplied by reference TRBV11-2 and TRBJ1-1, is EAGVAQSPRYKIIEKRQSVAFWCNPISGHATLYWYQQILGQGPKLLIQFQNNGVVDDSQLPKDRFSAERLKGVDSTLKIQPAKLEDSAVYLCASSLADDTEAFFGQGTRLTVV.